This T cell receptor (beta chain) was documented in a study of cytomegalovirus exposure and HLA in healthy donors. Study details: One earlier analysis, a look at 150 million to 200 million T cells, found around 110 million unique TCR beta sequences.

The PCR made use of 60 Vbeta and 13 Jbeta primers. Method: immunoSEQ multiplex PCR; TCRdb's copy keeps in-frame clones and lacks some. The table has just over 200,000 clones, around 86% seen once. On this clone: The antigen is unknown.

Study-wide results and limits: In vitro testing confirmed a few CMV-associated chains as specific for CMV antigens. DRB1 showed the most TCR associations and HLA-C the fewest in a later analysis, as rates varied by HLA locus. Researchers catalogued approximately 170 TCR beta chains as cytomegalovirus-associated.

This CDR3 has 11 amino acids. V dropped 8 bases and J dropped 16; count of bases not matched to a gene: 11. Germline CDR1 reads MNHEY; CDR2 reads SMNVEV (reference sequence). Sequences were obtained from PBMCs. The chain uses TRBV27 and TRBJ2-1; 7 bases are a match to TRBD1. This receptor was taken from a woman in her 40s in good health and CMV-seronegative. CDR3 sequence reads: CASSTTGTSFF. The CDR3 nucleotides are TGTGCCAGCTCGACGACAGGGACGTCCTTCTTC.